Listed here are 5 T cell receptor beta chains from one sample, sequenced in a study of cytomegalovirus exposure and HLA in healthy donors. The PCR contained 60 Vbeta and 13 Jbeta primers. The assay was immunoSEQ multiplex PCR, and TCRdb's table has in-frame clones only and misses some. The data hold more than 100,000 clones, with 60% to 80% observed a single time. The sequenced sample was PBMCs. The receptor source for this set is a man aged 50 to 60 in good health and CMV-seropositive.

This chain links TRBV2 with TRBJ2-7; D ambiguous. Trimming stripped 1 base from V and 4 bases from J, with 2 bases between. The CDR3 contains 11 residues. Per germline, CDR1 SNHLY and CDR2 FYNNEI. The CDR3 region is CASSEVYEQYF. CDR3 coding DNA: TGTGCCAGCAGTGAAGTATACGAGCAGTACTTC.

The chain is built from TRBV2 and TRBJ1-4, with 7 bases lining up with TRBD1. The CDR3 covers 14 residues. J lost 4 bases, V lost 4 bases, and 3 bases had no gene match. Germline loops: CDR1 SNHLY, CDR2 FYNNEI. The CDR3 sequence: CASSAGQSNEKLFF. CDR3 sequence (DNA): TGTGCCAGCAGTGCGGGACAGAGTAATGAAAAACTGTTTTTT.

This clone was seen a few times. The V call is TRBV5-5, the J call TRBJ2-6, with 10 bases fitting TRBD1. The V and J ends lost 0 bases and 1 base, in that order; junction bases with no gene match: 1. This CDR3 contains 17 residues. CDR1 SGHKS and CDR2 YYEKEE come from the germline V gene (reference sequence). In nucleotides, the CDR3 is TGTGCCAGCAGCTTGGGGACAGGGGGGTCTGGGGCCAACGTCCTGACTTTC. Its translation: CASSLGTGGSGANVLTF.

The chain uses TRBV7-6 and TRBJ2-5; D unresolved. The V end was cut by 3 bases, the J end by 5 bases, with 10 bases between. The CDR3 extends over 13 amino acids. Germline V gene sequence: CDR1 SGHVS, CDR2 FNYEAQ. CDR3 coding DNA: TGTGCCAGCAGCTTTAGAGCCGGGGAGACCCAGTACTTC. It codes for CASSFRAGETQYF.

The chain joins TRBV28 to TRBJ2-3; D unclear. Germline V lookup: CDR1 MDHEN, CDR2 SYDVKM. V was cut by 6 bases and J by 2 bases, with 15 bases left in between. CDR3 length: 15 residues. CDR3 DNA: TGTGCCAGCAGCCCAAACCGGTACGACACAGATACGCAGTATTTT. Amino acids: CASSPNRYDTDTQYF.